This T cell receptor beta chain stems from a study of human T cells and chemical hapten exposure. Turning to the study itself: During the approximately 23-week study period, patients had diphenylcyclopropenone applied to the scalp every week. Study results and caveats: It was expanded TCRs that formed significantly more large CDR3 similarity clusters than controls did.

This clonotype came up many times. What it binds is unknown. Individual cDNA molecules received unique molecular identifiers in the library. In TCRdb, the RACE reads were re-called with MiXCR into one record per CDR3 protein. The sample shows fewer than 45,000 distinct CDR3 sequences, about 12% of them seen only once. V lost 5 bases and J lost 8; bases outside the gene matches: 11. The CDR3 runs 15 residues. The germline gives CDR1 SGHRS, CDR2 YFSETQ. The time point is: pre-sensitization, week 0. Treatment indicated: therapeutic diphenylcyclopropenone sensitization with weekly scalp DPC. Researchers extracted total RNA from unfractionated whole blood. Alopecia patients deemed DPC-suitable, aged 18 to 70, excluding pregnancy.

The receptor's source is a woman aged 40 to 49 with alopecia areata. Some clones in this sample may be carry-over from other donors' samples. The sample consisted of whole blood, taken in connection with sensitization to the hapten diphenylcyclopropenone (DPC). The gene calls are TRBV5-1 and TRBJ1-4; TRBD1 aligns across 8 bases. The CDR3 here is CASRGGGQGGEKLFF. CDR3 nucleotide sequence: TGCGCCAGCAGAGGGGGCGGACAGGGTGGAGAAAAACTGTTTTTT.